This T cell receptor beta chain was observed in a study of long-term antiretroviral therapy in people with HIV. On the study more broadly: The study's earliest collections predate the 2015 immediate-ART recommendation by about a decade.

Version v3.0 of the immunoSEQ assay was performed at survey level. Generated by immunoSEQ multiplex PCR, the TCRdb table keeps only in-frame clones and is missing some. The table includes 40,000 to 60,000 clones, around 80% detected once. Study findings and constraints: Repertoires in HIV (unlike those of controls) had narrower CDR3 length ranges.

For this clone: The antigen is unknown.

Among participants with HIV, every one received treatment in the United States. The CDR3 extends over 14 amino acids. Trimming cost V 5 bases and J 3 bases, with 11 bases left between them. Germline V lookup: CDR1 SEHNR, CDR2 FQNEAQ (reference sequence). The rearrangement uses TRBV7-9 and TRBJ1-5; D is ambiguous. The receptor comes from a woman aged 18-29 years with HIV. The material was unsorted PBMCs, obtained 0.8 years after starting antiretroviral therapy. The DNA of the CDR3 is TGTGCCAGCAGCCCGTGGAGGGACAATCAGCCCCAGCATTTT. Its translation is CASSPWRDNQPQHF.